These 17 T cell receptor beta chains share one sample of origin, sequenced in a study of breast tumors, draining lymph nodes, adjacent tissues. MiXCR was run by TCRdb on the multiplex PCR reads, yielding one entry per CDR3 protein. The profile shows 50,000 to 85,000 distinct CDR3 sequences, less than 50% of them singletons. Material for sequencing was breast tumor tissue. These receptors were taken from a female donor with breast cancer. Some clones in this sample may be carry-over from other donors' samples.

The V call is TRBV20-1, the J call TRBJ2-1; D is perhaps TRBD2 (5 bases). CDR3 length: 13 amino acids. Between the trimmed V and J ends, which lost 6 bases and 9 bases, there was a span of 18 bases. Germline loops: CDR1 DFQATT, CDR2 SNEGSKA (reference sequence). The chain's CDR3 is CSANDREQREQFF. DNA of the CDR3: TGCAGTGCCAATGACCGGGAACAGCGTGAGCAGTTCTTC.

This clonotype has a count of ten or more. This sequence joins TRBV4-2 and TRBJ1-4; D unclear. Deletions cut 1 base from V and 10 bases from J, with 13 bases between. The V gene's germline CDR1 is LGHNA and CDR2 YNFKEQ. This CDR3 is built from 14 residues. Written as DNA, the CDR3 is TGTGCCAGCAGCCAAGTCGAGGAATCCGGAAAACTGTTTTTT. Its translation: CASSQVEESGKLFF.

The chain has TRBV4-2 and TRBJ2-1, with 11 bases that match TRBD1. The CDR3 totals 15 residues. V gave up 5 bases and J gave up 12 bases; unmatched junction bases: 12. Germline V gives CDR1 LGHNA, CDR2 YNFKEQ. CDR3 bases: TGTGCCAGCAGCTCTTGGACAGGGGGCCAAGCGGCGCAGTTCTTC. This gives the protein CASSSWTGGQAAQFF.

This chain uses TRBV9 with TRBJ2-7, with TRBD2 identical over 12 bases. J was trimmed by 0 bases and V by 0 bases; bases with no gene match: 13. CDR1 is SGDLS and CDR2 is YYNGEE in the germline V gene. The CDR3 loop spans 20 amino acids. The CDR3 protein is CASSVGLGLAGRSSSYEQYF. The CDR3 DNA is TGTGCCAGCAGCGTAGGGCTGGGACTAGCGGGCCGATCTTCCTCCTACGAGCAGTACTTC.

This clonotype was observed at least ten times. The V call is TRBV24-1, the J call TRBJ2-3; 8 nucleotides align to TRBD2. Germline assignment: CDR1 KGHDR and CDR2 SFDVKD. The CDR3 runs 15 residues. The V and J ends lost 5 bases and 9 bases, in that order; junction bases with no gene match: 12. The CDR3 loop reads CATSGSIGGGVTQYF. The CDR3 nucleotides are TGTGCCACCAGTGGTTCTATCGGGGGGGGGGTAACGCAGTATTTT.

The chain employs TRBV2 and TRBJ2-1; the D gene could be TRBD1 or TRBD2 (7 bases each). Trimming removed 8 bases at V and 2 bases at J, with 19 bases between. The CDR3 is 16 residues long. Germline V gene data show CDR1 as SNHLY and CDR2 as FYNNEI. This CDR3 is CASVPRGLAAYNEQFF. CDR3 in DNA: TGTGCCAGCGTCCCTAGGGGGCTAGCGGCCTACAATGAGCAGTTCTTC.

Concerning this clonotype itself: An end of the junction differs from the germline gene, which may be a read error. This chain joins TRBV7-2 and TRBJ1-4; maybe TRBD1 (6 bases). CDR1 is SGHTA and CDR2 is FQGNSA in the germline V gene. The CDR3 has 18 residues. CDR3 DNA sequence: TGTGTCAGCACCTTAGGGGGGTCCCGGGGCAGAAGGAATCAAAAACTGTTTTTT. This translates into CVSTLGGSRGRRNQKLFF.

In its sample, this clonotype was seen many times. CDR3 in amino acids: CASSQQQGAKEKLFF. In DNA form, the CDR3 reads TGTGCCAGCAGCCAACAACAGGGGGCAAAGGAAAAACTGTTTTTT. The chain is built from TRBV12-3 or TRBV12-4 and TRBJ1-4, with 9 bases matching TRBD1. The CDR3 is made up of 15 amino acids. Trimming at V came to 6 bases and at J to 8 bases, leaving 10 bases not matched to a gene.

This chain joins TRBV6-5 and TRBJ2-3; D gene uncertain. The V gene's germline CDR1 is MNHEY and CDR2 SVGAGI. This CDR3 has 13 residues. The V end was cut by 5 bases, the J end by 4 bases, with 10 bases between. CDR3 region: CASSPPIADTQYF. As DNA, the CDR3 is TGTGCCAGCAGTCCCCCAATCGCAGATACGCAGTATTTT.

The table lists this clonotype with many counts. This chain links TRBV7-9 with TRBJ1-6, with 7 bases fitting TRBD1. The CDR3 is 14 residues long. Germline values: CDR1 SEHNR, CDR2 FQNEAQ (reference sequence). The J segment lost 10 bases and the V segment lost 2 bases, leaving 5 bases of the junction unmatched. CDR3 region: CASSLQGQSSPLHF. CDR3 nucleotides: TGTGCCAGCAGCTTACAGGGACAGAGCTCACCCCTCCACTTT.

In the case of this clonotype: Because it lacks the conserved phenylalanine or tryptophan at the end, this CDR3 is likely a read error. The DNA is left out, because the CDR3 cannot be placed on it with certainty; the CDR3 is given as TCRdb lists it. This rearrangement joins TRBV19 to TRBJ2-7; no DNA check was done on the table's D call, TRBD1. The CDR3 has 16 amino acids, counting both end residues. Germline V CDR1 and CDR2: LNHDA, SQIVND (reference sequence). CDR3 amino acids: CASSIGTDRMSRERYS.

This clonotype was recorded many times. The CDR3 protein is CASSYLGQAAQPQHF. CDR3 bases: TGTGCCAGCAGTTACCTAGGACAGGCGGCTCAGCCCCAGCATTTT. The chain links TRBV6-6 to TRBJ1-5; TRBD1 agrees at 7 bases. This CDR3 has 15 residues. CDR1 is MNHNY and CDR2 is SVGAGI in the germline V gene (reference sequence). V was clipped by 2 bases and J by 6 bases; unmatched bases: 7.

The chain recombines TRBV20-1 with TRBJ2-1, with 7 bases identical to TRBD2. Germline V CDR1 and CDR2: DFQATT, SNEGSKA (reference sequence). The CDR3 runs 13 residues. The V and J ends lost 1 base and 7 bases, in that order; junction bases with no gene match: 4. The DNA for the CDR3 is TGCAGTGCTAGAGCGGGAGGCGGGAATGAGCAGTTCTTC. Amino acids: CSARAGGGNEQFF.

The table lists this clonotype with many counts. The chain couples TRBV4-2 to TRBJ2-1, with a weak D call TRBD2 (6 bases). CDR3 length equals 16 residues. With 1 base removed from V and 3 bases from J, the gap between germline ends came to 13 bases. The germline V gene encodes CDR1 LGHNA and CDR2 YNFKEQ. The CDR3 nucleotides read TGTGCCAGCAGCCAAGTAAGCGGGCGATACTACAATGAGCAGTTCTTC. This gives the protein CASSQVSGRYYNEQFF.

This clonotype was observed many times. This CDR3 is CASSSPGQTYEQYF. In DNA form, the CDR3 reads TGCGCCAGCTCATCTCCAGGACAGACCTACGAGCAGTACTTC. J is TRBJ2-7 and V is TRBV5-1; D possibly corresponds to TRBD1 (6 bases). The CDR3 runs to 14 residues. Germline lookup yields CDR1 SGHRS and CDR2 YFSETQ. V was shortened by 7 bases and J by 2 bases, with 16 bases between the two germline ends.

Comment on this clonotype: An end of the junction does not agree with germline; a read error may underlie this. The V call is TRBV20-1, the J call TRBJ2-3; 7 bases are a match to TRBD2. Germline CDR1 DFQATT, CDR2 SNEGSKA (reference sequence). The CDR3 has 10 amino acids. The DNA for the CDR3 is TGCAGTGCTAGAACAGCCGGGACTAATTTT. This encodes CSARTAGTNF.

This clonotype was detected ten times or more. The chain links TRBV19 to TRBJ2-7, with TRBD2 as a possible D gene (7 bases). The CDR3 consists of 16 residues. Germline V gene sequence: CDR1 LNHDA, CDR2 SQIVND (reference sequence). Trimming shortened V by 6 bases and J by 0 bases, and 18 bases separated the two germline ends. The CDR3 here is CASRQRVGGHSYEQYF. DNA of the CDR3: TGTGCCAGTAGACAGAGAGTGGGGGGGCACTCCTACGAGCAGTACTTC.